This TCR beta chain was recorded in a study of CD8+CD57+ T cells in acquired aplastic anemia (dated by TCRdb to the late 2010s). Regarding the study in general: DNA extracted from sorted CD4+ and CD8+ cells had a mean of roughly 3.3 ug, with a range of roughly 0.19 to 27.4 ug. An average of approximately 10 million reads for CD4+ cells and roughly 11 million reads for CD8+ cells was obtained from healthy donor samples. The study at large found these results: Roughly 29 CD8+ CDR3 sequences were found to be shared between patients and controls, but these sequences appeared to be highly expressed in patients and within the immunodominant clones of the patients. No significant difference in CD8+ Simpson's diversity was found between patients and healthy controls (P=0.060).

With respect to this clonotype: Its antigen is currently not known. One base away there is no much larger clone; base qualities are not given.

TCR beta VDJ combination and CDR3 sequence profiling used genomic DNA as the template. An Illumina HiSeq 2000 was used for TCR repertoire sequencing. Turning to the authors' computational methods: TRBV/TRBJ rearrangement plots, CDR3 size and DJ length profiles, and Simpson's diversity index were used to assess repertoires. The most abundant DNA sequence in the deep sequencing data was taken as the immunodominant clone. CDR3 amino acid sequences were checked for sharing across subjects and were also compared against the VDJdb database and published repertoires. TCRdb redid the processing of the public reads, applying fastp at Q25 and MiXCR, and retained in-frame beta chains. Rows matching on CDR3 protein sequence are summarized as one entry with the most common DNA and genes. Clone size and V and J calls follow TCRdb, not the original study. This sample is represented by 130,000 or so distinct CDR3 sequences; 35% to 50% of them were singletons. 8% to 9.5% of the sample belongs to the ten largest clones.

The CDR3 starts with the cysteine, ends with the phenylalanine, and has 13 residues. Kept here is only the CDR3 DNA, which spans 39 bases and is read in frame from base 1. In the germline V gene (reference sequence), CDR1 corresponds to SEHNR and CDR2 to FQNEAQ. Trimming costs V 4 bases and J 2 bases, and their ends lie 9 bases apart. In the study, sorted CD4+ and CD8+ blood T cells from patients with severe aplastic anemia and from healthy subjects underwent deep sequencing of TCR repertoires. Ficoll-Paque density gradient centrifugation was used to isolate peripheral blood mononuclear cells. Before DNA extraction, CD4+ and CD8+ T cells were sorted with FACS or magnetic beads.

The sample taken for sequencing was sorted CD4+, CD8+, or CD8+CD57+ T cells (not recorded which) from PBMCs. Recombination connected TRBV7-9 to TRBJ2-7, with an unclear D gene assignment. This TCR came from a human donor in good health, serving as a control. The CDR3 protein sequence reads: CASSSSGAYEQYF. The DNA is as follows: TGTGCCAGCAGCTCGAGTGGTGCCTACGAGCAGTACTTC. The entire variable domain, with the stretches around the CDR3 drawn from the reference TRBV7-9 and TRBJ2-7 proteins, is DTGVSQNPRHKITKRGQNVTFRCDPISEHNRLYWYRQTLGQGPEFLTYFQNEAQLEKSRLLSDRFSAERPKGSFSTLEIQRTEQGDSAMYLCASSSSGAYEQYFGPGTRLTVT.